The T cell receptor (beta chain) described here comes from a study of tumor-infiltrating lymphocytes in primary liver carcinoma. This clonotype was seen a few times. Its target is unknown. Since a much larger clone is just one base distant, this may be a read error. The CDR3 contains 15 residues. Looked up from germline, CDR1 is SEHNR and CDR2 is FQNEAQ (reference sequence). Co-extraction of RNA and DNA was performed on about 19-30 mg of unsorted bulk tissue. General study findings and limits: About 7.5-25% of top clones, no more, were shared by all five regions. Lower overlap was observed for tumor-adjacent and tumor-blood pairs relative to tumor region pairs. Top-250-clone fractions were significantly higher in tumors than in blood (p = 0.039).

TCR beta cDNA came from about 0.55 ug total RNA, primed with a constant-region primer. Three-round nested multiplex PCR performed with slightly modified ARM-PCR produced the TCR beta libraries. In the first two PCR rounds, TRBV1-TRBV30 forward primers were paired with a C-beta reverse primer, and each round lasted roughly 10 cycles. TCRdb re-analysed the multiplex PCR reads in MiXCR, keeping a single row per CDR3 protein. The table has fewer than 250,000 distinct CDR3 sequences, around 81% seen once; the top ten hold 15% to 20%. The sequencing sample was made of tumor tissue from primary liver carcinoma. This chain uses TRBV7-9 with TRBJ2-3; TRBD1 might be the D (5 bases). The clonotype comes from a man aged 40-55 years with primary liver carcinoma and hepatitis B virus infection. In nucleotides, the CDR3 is TGTGCCAGCGGCTTAAGGCGGCAGGGATTAGATACGCAGTATTTT. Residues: CASGLRRQGLDTQYF.